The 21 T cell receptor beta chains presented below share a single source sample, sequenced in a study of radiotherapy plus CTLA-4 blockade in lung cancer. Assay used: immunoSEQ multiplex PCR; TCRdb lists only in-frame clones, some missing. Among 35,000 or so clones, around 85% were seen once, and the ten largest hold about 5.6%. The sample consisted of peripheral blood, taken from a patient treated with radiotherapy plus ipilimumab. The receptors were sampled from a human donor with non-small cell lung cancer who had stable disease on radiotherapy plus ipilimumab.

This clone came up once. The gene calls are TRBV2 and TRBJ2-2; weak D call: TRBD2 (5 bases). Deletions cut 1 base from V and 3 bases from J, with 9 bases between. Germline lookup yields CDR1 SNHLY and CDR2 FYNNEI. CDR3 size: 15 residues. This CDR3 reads CASSEERSYTGELFF. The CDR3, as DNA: TGTGCCAGCAGTGAAGAGCGGAGCTACACCGGGGAGCTGTTTTTT.

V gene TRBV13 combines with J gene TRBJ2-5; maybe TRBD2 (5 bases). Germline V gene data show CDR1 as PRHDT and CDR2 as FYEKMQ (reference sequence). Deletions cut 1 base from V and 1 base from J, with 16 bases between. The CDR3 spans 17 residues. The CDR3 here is CASSLALTPSLQETQYF. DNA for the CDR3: TGTGCCAGCAGCTTAGCCCTAACCCCTAGCCTCCAAGAGACCCAGTACTTC.

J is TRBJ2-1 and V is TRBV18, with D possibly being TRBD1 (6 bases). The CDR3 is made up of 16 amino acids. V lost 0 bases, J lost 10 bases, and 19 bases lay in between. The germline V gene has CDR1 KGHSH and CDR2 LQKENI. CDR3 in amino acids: CASSPPGASFIGEQFF. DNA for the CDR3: TGTGCCAGCTCACCACCGGGGGCTAGCTTCATTGGCGAGCAGTTCTTC.

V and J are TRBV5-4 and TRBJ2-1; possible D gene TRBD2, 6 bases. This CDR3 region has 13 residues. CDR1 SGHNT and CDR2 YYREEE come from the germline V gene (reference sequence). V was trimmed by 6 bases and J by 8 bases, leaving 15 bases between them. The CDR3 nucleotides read TGTGCCAGCACCCTTTCCCAGCGGGATGAGCAGTTCTTC. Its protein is CASTLSQRDEQFF.

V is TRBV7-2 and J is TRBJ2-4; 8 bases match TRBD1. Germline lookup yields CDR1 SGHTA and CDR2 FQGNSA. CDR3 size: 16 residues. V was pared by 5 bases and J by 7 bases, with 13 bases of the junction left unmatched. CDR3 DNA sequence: TGTGCCAGCAGCCCCCAACAGGGGGTGAGGACGAACATTCAGTACTTC. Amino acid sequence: CASSPQQGVRTNIQYF. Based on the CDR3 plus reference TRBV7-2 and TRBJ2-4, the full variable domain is GAGVSQSPSNKVTEKGKDVELRCDPISGHTALYWYRQSLGQGLEFLIYFQGNSAPDKSGLPSDRFSAERTGGSVSTLTIQRTQQEDSAVYLCASSPQQGVRTNIQYFGAGTRLSVL.

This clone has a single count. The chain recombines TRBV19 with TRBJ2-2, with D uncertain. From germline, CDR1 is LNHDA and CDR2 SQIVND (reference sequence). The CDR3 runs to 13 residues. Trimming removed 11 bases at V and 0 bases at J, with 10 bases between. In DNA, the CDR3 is TGTGCCTGCGGATATACGAACACCGGGGAGCTGTTTTTT. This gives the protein CACGYTNTGELFF.

CDR3 loop: CASSQAWTLDYEQYF. The CDR3 bases are TGCGCCAGCAGCCAAGCTTGGACACTCGACTACGAGCAGTACTTC. The chain links TRBV4-1 to TRBJ2-7; a weak D match, TRBD1 (5 bases). Trimming pared 1 base from V and 3 bases from J, leaving 13 bases between. CDR1 MGHRA and CDR2 YSYEKL come from the germline V gene. This CDR3 has 15 amino acids.

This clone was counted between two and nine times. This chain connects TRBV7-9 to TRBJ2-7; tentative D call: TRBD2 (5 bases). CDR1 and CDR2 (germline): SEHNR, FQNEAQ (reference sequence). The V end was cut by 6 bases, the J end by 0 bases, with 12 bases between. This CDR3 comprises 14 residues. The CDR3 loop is CASRSSGSSYEQYF. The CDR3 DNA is TGTGCCAGCAGATCGAGCGGCAGCTCCTACGAGCAGTACTTC.

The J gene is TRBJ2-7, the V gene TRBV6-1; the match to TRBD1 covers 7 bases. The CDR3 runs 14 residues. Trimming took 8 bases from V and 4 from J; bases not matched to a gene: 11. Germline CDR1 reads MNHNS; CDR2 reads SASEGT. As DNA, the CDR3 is TGTGCCAGCGGGGTTGGACAGGTCTTATACGAGCAGTACTTC. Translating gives CASGVGQVLYEQYF.

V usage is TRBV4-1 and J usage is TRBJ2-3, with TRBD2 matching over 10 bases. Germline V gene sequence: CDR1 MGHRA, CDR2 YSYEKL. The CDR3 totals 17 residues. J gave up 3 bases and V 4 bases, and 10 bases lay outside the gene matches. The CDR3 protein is CASSRTGAAGGTDTQYF. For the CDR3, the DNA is TGCGCCAGCAGCCGAACAGGGGCAGCGGGAGGGACAGATACGCAGTATTTT.

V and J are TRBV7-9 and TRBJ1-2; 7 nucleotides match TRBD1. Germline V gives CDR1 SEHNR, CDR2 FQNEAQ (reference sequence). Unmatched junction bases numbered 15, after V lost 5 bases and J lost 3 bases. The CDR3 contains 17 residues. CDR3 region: CASSLAPTGKEDYGYTF. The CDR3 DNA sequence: TGTGCCAGCAGCCTCGCCCCGACAGGGAAAGAGGACTATGGCTACACCTTC.

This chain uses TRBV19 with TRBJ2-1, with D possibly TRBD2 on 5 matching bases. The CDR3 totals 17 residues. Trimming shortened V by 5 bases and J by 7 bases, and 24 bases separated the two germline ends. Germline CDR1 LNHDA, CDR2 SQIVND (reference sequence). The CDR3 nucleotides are TGTGCCAGTAGTCCGATCTCTTCAGCGGTGCGGGTGAATGAGCAGTTCTTC. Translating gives CASSPISSAVRVNEQFF.

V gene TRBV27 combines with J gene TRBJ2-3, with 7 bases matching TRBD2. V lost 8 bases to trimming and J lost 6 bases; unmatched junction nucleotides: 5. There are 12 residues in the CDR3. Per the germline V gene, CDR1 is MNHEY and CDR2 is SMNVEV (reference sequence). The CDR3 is CASVGGWDTQYF. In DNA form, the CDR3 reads TGTGCCAGCGTCGGGGGGTGGGATACGCAGTATTTT.

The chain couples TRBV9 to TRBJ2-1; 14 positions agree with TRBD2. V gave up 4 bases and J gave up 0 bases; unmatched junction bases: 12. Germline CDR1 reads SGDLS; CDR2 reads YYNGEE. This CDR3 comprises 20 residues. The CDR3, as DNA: TGTGCCAGCAGCCCCATGACTAGCGGGAGGGCCGTGAGCTCCTACAATGAGCAGTTCTTC. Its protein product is CASSPMTSGRAVSSYNEQFF.

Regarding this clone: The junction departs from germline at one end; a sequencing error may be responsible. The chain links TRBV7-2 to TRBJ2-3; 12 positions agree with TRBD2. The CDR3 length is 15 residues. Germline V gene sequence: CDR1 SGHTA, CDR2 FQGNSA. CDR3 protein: CASSLAGGRGDTQYF. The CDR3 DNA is TGTGCCAGCAGCCTAGCGGGGGGGCGGGGAGATACGCAGTATTTT.

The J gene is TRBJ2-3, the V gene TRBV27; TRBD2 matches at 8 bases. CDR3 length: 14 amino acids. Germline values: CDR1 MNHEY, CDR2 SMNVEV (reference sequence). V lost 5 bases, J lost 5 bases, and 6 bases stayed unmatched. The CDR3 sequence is CASSISGTLDTQYF. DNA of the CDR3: TGTGCCAGCAGTATTAGCGGGACCCTAGATACGCAGTATTTT.

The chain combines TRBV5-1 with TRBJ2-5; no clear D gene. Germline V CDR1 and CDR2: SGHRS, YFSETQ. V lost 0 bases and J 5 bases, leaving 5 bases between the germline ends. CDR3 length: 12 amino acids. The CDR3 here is CASSLARETQYF. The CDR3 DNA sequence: TGCGCCAGCAGCTTGGCCCGGGAGACCCAGTACTTC.

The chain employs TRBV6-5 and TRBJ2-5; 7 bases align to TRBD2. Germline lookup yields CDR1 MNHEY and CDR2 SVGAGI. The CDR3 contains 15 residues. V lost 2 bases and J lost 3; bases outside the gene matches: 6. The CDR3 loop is CASSYGSGGEETQYF. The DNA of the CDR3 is TGTGCCAGCAGTTACGGGAGTGGGGGGGAAGAGACCCAGTACTTC.

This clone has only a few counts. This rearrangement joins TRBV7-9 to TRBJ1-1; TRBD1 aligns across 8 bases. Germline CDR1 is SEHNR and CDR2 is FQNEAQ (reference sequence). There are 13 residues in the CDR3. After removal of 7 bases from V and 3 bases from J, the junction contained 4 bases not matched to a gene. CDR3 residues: CASIPDRDTEAFF. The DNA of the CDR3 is TGTGCCAGCATCCCGGACAGGGACACTGAAGCTTTCTTT.

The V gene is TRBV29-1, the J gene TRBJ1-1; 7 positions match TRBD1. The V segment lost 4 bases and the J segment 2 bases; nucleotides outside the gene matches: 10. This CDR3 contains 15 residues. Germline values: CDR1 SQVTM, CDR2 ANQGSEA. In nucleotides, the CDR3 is TGCAGCGTTGTACAGGGGCAGCGATTAAACACTGAAGCTTTCTTT. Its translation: CSVVQGQRLNTEAFF.

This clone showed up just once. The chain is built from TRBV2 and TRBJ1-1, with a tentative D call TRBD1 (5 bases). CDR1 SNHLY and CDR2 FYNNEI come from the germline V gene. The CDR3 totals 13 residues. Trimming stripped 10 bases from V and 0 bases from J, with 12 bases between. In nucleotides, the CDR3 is TGTGCCACCTCAAGGGGTATGAACACTGAAGCTTTCTTT. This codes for CATSRGMNTEAFF.